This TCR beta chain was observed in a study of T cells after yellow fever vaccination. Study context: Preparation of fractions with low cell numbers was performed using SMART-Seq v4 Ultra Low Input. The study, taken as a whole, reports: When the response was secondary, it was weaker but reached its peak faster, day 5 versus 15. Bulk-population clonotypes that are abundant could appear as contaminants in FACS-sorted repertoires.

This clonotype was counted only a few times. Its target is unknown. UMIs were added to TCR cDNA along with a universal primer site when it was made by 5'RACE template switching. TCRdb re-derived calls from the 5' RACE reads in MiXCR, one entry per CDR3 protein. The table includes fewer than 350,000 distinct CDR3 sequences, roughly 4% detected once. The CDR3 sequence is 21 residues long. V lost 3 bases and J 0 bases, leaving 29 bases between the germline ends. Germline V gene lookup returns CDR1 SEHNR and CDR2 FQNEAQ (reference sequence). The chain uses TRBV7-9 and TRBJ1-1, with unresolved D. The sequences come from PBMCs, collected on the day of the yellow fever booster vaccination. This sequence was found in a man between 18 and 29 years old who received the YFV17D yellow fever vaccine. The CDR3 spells CASSFPYPLPDGSQLNTEAFF. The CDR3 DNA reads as TGTGCCAGCAGCTTCCCCTACCCACTACCGGACGGCAGCCAACTGAACACTGAAGCTTTCTTT.